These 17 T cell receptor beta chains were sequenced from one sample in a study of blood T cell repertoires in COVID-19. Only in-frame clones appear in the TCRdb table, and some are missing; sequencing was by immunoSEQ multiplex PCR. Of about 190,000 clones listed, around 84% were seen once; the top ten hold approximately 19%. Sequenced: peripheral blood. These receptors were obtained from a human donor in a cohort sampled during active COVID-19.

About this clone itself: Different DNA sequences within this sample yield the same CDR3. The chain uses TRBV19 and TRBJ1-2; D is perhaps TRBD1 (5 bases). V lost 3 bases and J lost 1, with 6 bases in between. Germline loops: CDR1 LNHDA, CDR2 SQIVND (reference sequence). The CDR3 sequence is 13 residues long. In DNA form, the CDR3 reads TGTGCCAGTAGTATCAGGGTTAACTATGGCTACACCTTC. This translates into CASSIRVNYGYTF. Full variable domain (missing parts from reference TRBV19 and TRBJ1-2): DGGITQSPKYLFRKEGQNVTLSCEQNLNHDAMYWYRQDPGQGLRLIYYSQIVNDFQKGDIAEGYSVSREKKESFPLTVTSAQKNPTAFYLCASSIRVNYGYTFGSGTRLTVV.

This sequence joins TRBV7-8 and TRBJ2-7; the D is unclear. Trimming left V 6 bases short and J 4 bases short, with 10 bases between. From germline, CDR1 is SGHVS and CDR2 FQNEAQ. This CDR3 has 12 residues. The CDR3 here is CASSPSPYEQYV. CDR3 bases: TGTGCCAGCAGTCCAAGCCCTTACGAGCAGTACGTC.

CDR3 DNA: TGTGCCAGTAGTATCCGACAGCAAAATTCACCCCTCCACTTT. Protein: CASSIRQQNSPLHF. The rearrangement joins TRBV19 to TRBJ1-6; the D gene is possibly TRBD1 (5 bases). From germline, CDR1 is LNHDA and CDR2 SQIVND (reference sequence). The CDR3 contains 14 residues. V gave up 3 bases and J gave up 7 bases, with 10 bases separating them.

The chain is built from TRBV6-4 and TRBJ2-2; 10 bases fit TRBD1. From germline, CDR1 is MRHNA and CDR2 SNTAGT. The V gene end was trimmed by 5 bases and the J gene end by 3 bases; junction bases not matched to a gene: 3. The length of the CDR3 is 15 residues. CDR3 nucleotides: TGTGCCAGCAGTTCGGGACAGGGGTACACCGGGGAGCTGTTTTTT. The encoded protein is CASSSGQGYTGELFF.

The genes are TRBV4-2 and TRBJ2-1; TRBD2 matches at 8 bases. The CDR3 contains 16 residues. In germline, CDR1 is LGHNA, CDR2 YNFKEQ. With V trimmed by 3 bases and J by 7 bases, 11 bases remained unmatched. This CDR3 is CASSQTGTSPWNEQFF. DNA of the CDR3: TGTGCCAGCAGCCAGACCGGGACTAGTCCTTGGAATGAGCAGTTCTTC.

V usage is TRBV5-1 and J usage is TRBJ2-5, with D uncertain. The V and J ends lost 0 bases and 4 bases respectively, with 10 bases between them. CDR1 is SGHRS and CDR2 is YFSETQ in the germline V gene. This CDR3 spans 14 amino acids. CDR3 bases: TGCGCCAGCAGCTTGGTTTCGGGTACAGAGACCCAGTACTTC. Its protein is CASSLVSGTETQYF.

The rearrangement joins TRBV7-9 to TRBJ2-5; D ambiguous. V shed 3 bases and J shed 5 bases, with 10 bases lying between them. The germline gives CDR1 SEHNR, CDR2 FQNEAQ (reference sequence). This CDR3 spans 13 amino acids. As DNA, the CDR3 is TGTGCCAGCAGCTTGGGCTGGTCCGAGACCCAGTACTTC. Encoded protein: CASSLGWSETQYF.

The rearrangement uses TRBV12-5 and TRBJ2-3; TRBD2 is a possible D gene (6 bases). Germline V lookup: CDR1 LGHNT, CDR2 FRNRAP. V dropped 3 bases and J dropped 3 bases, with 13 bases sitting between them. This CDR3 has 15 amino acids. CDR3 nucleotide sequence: TGTGCTAGTGGTTTAGGGACTGCTACGACAGATACGCAGTATTTT. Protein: CASGLGTATTDTQYF.

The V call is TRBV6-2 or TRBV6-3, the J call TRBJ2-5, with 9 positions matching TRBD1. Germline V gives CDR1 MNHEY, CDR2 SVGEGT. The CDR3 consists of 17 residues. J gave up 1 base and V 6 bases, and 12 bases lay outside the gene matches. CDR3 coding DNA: TGTGCCAGCAGCCCCACCGGGACAGGGCGCTTCCAAGAGACCCAGTACTTC. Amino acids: CASSPTGTGRFQETQYF.

The CDR3 sequence: CASSYPGQGYNEQFF. The CDR3 DNA is TGTGCCAGCAGTTACCCCGGACAGGGATACAATGAGCAGTTCTTC. The chain couples TRBV6-5 to TRBJ2-1; 8 bases are shared with TRBD1. With V trimmed by 2 bases and J by 4 bases, 4 bases remained unmatched. The germline V gene encodes CDR1 MNHEY and CDR2 SVGAGI. The CDR3 is 15 amino acids.

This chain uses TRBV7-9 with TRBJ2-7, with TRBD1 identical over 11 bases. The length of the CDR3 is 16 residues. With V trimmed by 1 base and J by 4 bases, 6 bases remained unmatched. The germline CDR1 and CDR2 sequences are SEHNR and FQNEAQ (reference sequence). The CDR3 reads CASSLDTGQGVYEQYF. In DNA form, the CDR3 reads TGTGCCAGCAGCTTAGACACGGGACAGGGGGTTTACGAGCAGTACTTC. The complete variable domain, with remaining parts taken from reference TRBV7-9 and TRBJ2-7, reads DTGVSQNPRHKITKRGQNVTFRCDPISEHNRLYWYRQTLGQGPEFLTYFQNEAQLEKSRLLSDRFSAERPKGSFSTLEIQRTEQGDSAMYLCASSLDTGQGVYEQYFGPGTRLTVT.

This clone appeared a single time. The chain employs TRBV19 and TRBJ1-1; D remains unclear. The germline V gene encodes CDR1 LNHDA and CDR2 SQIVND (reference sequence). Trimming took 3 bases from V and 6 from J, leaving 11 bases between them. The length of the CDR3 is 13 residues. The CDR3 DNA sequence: TGTGCCAGTAGTATGATATGGCGGTCTGAAGCTTTCTTT. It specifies CASSMIWRSEAFF.

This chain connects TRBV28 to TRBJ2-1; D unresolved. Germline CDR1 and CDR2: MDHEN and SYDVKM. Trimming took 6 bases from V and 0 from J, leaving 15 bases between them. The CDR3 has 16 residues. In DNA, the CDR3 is TGTGCCAGCAGGGATGCGGAGCCCATCTCCTACAATGAGCAGTTCTTC. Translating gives CASRDAEPISYNEQFF.

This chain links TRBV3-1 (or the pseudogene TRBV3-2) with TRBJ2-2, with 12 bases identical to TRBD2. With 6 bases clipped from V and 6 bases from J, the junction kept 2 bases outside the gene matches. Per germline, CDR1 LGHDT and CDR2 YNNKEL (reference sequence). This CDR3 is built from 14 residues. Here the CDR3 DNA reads TGTGCCAGCAGGACTAGCGGGGGACCCGGGGAGCTGTTTTTT. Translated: CASRTSGGPGELFF.

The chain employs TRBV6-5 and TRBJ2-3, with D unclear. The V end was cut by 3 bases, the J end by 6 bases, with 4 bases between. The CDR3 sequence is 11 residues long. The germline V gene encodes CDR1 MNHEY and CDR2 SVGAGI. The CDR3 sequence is CASSYSDTQYF. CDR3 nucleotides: TGTGCCAGCAGTTATAGTGATACGCAGTATTTT.

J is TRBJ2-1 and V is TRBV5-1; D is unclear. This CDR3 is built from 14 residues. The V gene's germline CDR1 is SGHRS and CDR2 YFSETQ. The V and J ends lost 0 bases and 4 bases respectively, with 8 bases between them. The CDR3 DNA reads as TGCGCCAGCAGCTTGGAGGAACAGTACAATGAGCAGTTCTTC. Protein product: CASSLEEQYNEQFF.

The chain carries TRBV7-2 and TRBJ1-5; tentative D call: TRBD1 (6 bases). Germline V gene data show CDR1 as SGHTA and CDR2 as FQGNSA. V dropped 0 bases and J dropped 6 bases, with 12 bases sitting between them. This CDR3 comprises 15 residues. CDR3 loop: CASSLAGGASQPQHF. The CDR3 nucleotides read TGTGCCAGCAGCTTAGCGGGGGGGGCTAGTCAGCCCCAGCATTTT.